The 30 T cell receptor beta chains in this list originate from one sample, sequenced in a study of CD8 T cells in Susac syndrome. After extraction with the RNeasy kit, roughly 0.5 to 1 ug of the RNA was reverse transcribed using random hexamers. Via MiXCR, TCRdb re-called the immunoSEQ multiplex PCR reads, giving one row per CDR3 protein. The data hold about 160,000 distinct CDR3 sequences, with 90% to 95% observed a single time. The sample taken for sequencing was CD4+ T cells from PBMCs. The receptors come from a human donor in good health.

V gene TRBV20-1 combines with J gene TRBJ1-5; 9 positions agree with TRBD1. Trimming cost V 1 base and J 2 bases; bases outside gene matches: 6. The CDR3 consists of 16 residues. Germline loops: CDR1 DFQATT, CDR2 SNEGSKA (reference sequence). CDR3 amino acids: CSARVNRGQGNQPQHF. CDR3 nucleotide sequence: TGCAGTGCTAGAGTTAACAGGGGGCAAGGCAATCAGCCCCAGCATTTT.

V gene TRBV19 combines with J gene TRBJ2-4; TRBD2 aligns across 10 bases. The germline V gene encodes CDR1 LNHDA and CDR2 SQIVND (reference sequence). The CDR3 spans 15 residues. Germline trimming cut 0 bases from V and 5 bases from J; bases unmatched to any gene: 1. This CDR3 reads CASSIEGLAENIQYF. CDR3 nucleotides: TGTGCCAGTAGTATAGAAGGACTAGCGGAAAACATTCAGTACTTC.

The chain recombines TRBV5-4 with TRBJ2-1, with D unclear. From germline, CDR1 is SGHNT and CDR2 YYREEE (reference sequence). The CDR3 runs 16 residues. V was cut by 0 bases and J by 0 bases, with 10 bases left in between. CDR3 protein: CASSLAAESSYNEQFF. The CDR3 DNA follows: TGTGCCAGCAGCTTGGCAGCAGAAAGCTCCTACAATGAGCAGTTCTTC.

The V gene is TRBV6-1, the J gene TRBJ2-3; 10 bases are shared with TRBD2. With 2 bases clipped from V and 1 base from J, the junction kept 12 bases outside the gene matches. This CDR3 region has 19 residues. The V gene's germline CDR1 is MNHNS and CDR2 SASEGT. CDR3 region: CASSEFVPSGSAGTDTQYF. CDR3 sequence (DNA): TGTGCCAGCAGTGAATTCGTGCCTAGCGGGAGTGCGGGCACAGATACGCAGTATTTT.

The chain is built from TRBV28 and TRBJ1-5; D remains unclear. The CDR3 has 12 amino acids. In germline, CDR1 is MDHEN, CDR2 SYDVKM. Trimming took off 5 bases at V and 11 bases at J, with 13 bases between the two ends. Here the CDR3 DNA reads TGTGCCAGCAGTCCGCAACGGTTGTCCCAGCATTTT. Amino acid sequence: CASSPQRLSQHF.

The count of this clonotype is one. For the CDR3, the DNA is TGTGCCAGCAGCCCGTCTGGACGGGCAGCCGACGGGCCCCAGCATTTT. It yields the protein CASSPSGRAADGPQHF. The chain is built from TRBV9 and TRBJ1-5, with D hard to call. This CDR3 region has 16 residues. In germline, CDR1 is SGDLS, CDR2 YYNGEE. V was clipped by 4 bases and J by 9 bases, with 23 bases between them.

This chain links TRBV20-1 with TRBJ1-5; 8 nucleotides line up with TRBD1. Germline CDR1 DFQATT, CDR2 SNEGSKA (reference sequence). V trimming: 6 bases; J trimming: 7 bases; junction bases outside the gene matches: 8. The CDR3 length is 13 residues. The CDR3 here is CSARTGSWQPQHF. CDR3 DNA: TGCAGTGCAAGGACAGGGTCGTGGCAGCCCCAGCATTTT.

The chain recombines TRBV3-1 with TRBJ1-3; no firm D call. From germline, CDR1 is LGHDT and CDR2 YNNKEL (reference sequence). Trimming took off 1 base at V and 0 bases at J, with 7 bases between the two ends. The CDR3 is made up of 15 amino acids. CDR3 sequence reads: CASSQGSRSGNTIYF. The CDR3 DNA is TGTGCCAGCAGCCAAGGCTCTCGCTCTGGAAACACCATATATTTT.

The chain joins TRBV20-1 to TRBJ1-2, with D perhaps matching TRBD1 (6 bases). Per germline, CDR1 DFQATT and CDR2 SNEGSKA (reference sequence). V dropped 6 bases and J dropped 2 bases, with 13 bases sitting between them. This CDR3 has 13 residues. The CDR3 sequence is CSAPFQGNYGYTF. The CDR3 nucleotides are TGCAGTGCCCCGTTCCAGGGGAACTATGGCTACACCTTC.

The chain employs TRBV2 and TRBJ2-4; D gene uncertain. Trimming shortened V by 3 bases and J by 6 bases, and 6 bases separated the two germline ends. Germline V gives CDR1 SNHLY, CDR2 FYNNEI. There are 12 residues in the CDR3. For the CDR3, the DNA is TGTGCCAGCAGTGAGGTCAGAAACATTCAGTACTTC. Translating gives CASSEVRNIQYF.

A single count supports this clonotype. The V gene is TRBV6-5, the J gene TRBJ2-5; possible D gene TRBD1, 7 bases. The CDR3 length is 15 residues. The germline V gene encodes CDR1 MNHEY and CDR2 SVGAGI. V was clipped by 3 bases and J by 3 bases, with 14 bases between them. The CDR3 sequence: CASSYGAGTEETQYF. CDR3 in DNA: TGTGCCAGCAGTTATGGGGCGGGGACAGAAGAGACCCAGTACTTC.

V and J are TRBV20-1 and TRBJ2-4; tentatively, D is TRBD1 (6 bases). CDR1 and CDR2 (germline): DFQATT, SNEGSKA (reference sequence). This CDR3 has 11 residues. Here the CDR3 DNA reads TGCAGCCCCCAGGGGCCGAACATTCAGTACTTC. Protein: CSPQGPNIQYF.

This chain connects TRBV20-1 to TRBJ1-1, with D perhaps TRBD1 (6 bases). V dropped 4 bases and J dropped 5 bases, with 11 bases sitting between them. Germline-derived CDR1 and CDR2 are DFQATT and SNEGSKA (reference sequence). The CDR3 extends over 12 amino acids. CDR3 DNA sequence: TGCAGTGCTACAGGGGAAAGGACTGAAGCTTTCTTT. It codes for CSATGERTEAFF.

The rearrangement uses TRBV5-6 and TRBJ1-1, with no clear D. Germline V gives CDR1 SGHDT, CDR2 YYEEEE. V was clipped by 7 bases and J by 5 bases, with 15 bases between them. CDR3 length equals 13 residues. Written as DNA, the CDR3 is TGTGCCAGCCGGCTGCTGAGGGCAACTGAAGCTTTCTTT. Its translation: CASRLLRATEAFF.

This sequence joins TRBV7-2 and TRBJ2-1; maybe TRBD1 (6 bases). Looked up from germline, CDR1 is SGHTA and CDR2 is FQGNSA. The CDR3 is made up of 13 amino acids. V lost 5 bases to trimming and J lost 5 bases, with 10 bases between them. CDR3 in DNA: TGTGCCAGCAGCACCTACAGGGACAATGAGCAGTTCTTC. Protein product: CASSTYRDNEQFF.

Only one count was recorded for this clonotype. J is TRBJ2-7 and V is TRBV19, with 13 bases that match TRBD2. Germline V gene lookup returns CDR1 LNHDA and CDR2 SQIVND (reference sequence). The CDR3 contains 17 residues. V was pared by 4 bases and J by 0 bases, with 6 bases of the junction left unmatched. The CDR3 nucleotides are TGTGCCAGTAGTAAGAGGACTAGCGGGGGACTCTCCTACGAGCAGTACTTC. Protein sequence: CASSKRTSGGLSYEQYF.

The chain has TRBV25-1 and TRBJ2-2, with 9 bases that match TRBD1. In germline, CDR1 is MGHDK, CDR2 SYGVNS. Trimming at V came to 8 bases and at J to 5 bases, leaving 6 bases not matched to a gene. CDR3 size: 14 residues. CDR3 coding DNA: TGTGCCAGCGAGGGGACAGGGCTAACCGGGGAGCTGTTTTTT. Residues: CASEGTGLTGELFF.

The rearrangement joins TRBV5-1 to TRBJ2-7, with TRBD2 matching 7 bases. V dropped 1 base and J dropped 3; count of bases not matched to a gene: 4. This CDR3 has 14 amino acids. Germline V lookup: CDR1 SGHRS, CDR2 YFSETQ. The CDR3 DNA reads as TGCGCCAGCAGCTTGTCTCTAGCGGACTACGAGCAGTACTTC. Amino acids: CASSLSLADYEQYF.

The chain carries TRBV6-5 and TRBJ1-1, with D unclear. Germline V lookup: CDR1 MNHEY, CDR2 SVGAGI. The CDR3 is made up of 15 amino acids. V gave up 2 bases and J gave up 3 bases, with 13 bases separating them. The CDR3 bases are TGTGCCAGCAGTTACGGGTTGCGGCAGTACACTGAAGCTTTCTTT. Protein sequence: CASSYGLRQYTEAFF.

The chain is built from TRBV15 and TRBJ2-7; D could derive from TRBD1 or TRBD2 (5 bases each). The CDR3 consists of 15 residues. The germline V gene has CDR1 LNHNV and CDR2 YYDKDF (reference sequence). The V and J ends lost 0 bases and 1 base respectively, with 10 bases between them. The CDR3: CATSRDGTGSYEQYF. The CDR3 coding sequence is TGTGCCACCAGCAGAGATGGGACGGGGTCCTACGAGCAGTACTTC.

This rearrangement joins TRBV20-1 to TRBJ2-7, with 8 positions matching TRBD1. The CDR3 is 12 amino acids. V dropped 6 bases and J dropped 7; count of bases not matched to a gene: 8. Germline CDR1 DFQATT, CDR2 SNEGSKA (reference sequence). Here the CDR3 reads CSARRGQGEQYF. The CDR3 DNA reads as TGCAGTGCGCGCAGGGGGCAAGGAGAGCAGTACTTC.

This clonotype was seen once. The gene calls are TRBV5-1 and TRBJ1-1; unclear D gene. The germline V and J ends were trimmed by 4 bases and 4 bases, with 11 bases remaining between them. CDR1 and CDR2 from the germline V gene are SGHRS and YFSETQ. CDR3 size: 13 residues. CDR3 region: CASSREGGTEAFF. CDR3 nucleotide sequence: TGCGCCAGCAGCCGGGAGGGAGGCACTGAAGCTTTCTTT.

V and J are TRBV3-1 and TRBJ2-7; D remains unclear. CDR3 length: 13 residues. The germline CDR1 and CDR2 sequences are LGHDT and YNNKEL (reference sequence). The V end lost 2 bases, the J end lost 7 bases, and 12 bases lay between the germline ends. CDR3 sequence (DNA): TGTGCCAGCAGCCAATCACCTCTGAGGGAGCAGTACTTC. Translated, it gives CASSQSPLREQYF.

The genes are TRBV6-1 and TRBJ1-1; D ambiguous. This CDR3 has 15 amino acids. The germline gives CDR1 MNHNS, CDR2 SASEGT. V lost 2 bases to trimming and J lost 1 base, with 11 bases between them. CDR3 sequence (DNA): TGTGCCAGCAGTGAATTCGGAGCGGGGAACACTGAAGCTTTCTTT. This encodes CASSEFGAGNTEAFF.

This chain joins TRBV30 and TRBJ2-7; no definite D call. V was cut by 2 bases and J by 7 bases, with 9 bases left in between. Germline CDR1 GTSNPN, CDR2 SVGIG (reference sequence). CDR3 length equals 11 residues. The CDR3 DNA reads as TGTGCCTGGAGTCGACAAAATGAGCAGTACTTC. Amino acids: CAWSRQNEQYF.

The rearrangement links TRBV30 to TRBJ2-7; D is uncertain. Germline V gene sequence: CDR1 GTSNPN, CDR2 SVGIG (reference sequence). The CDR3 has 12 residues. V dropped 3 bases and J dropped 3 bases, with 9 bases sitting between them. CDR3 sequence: CAWRRSYYEQYF. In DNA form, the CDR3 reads TGTGCCTGGAGGAGGAGCTACTACGAGCAGTACTTC.

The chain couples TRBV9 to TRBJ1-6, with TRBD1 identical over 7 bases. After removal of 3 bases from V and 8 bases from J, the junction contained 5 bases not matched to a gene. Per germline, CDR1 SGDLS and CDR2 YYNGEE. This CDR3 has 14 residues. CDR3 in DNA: TGTGCCAGCAGCGCGTTTGGACAGGATTCACCCCTCCACTTT. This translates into CASSAFGQDSPLHF.

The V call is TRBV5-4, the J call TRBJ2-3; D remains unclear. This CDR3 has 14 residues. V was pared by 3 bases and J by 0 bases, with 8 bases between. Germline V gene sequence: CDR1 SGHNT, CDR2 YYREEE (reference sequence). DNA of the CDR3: TGTGCCAGCAGCTCGGACGGGAGCACAGATACGCAGTATTTT. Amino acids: CASSSDGSTDTQYF.

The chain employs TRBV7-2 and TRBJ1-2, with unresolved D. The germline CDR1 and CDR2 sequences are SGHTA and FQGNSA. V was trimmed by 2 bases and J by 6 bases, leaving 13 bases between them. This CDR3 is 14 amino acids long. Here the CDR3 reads CASSLRSIGNGYTF. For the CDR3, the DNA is TGTGCCAGCAGCTTAAGAAGTATAGGGAATGGCTACACCTTC.

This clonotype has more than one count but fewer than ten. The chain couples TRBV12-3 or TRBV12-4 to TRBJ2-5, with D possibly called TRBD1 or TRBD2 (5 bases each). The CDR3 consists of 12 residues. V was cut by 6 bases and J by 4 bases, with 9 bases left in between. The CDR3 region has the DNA TGTGCCAGCAGCAGGGAGAGAGAGACCCAGTACTTC. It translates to CASSRERETQYF.